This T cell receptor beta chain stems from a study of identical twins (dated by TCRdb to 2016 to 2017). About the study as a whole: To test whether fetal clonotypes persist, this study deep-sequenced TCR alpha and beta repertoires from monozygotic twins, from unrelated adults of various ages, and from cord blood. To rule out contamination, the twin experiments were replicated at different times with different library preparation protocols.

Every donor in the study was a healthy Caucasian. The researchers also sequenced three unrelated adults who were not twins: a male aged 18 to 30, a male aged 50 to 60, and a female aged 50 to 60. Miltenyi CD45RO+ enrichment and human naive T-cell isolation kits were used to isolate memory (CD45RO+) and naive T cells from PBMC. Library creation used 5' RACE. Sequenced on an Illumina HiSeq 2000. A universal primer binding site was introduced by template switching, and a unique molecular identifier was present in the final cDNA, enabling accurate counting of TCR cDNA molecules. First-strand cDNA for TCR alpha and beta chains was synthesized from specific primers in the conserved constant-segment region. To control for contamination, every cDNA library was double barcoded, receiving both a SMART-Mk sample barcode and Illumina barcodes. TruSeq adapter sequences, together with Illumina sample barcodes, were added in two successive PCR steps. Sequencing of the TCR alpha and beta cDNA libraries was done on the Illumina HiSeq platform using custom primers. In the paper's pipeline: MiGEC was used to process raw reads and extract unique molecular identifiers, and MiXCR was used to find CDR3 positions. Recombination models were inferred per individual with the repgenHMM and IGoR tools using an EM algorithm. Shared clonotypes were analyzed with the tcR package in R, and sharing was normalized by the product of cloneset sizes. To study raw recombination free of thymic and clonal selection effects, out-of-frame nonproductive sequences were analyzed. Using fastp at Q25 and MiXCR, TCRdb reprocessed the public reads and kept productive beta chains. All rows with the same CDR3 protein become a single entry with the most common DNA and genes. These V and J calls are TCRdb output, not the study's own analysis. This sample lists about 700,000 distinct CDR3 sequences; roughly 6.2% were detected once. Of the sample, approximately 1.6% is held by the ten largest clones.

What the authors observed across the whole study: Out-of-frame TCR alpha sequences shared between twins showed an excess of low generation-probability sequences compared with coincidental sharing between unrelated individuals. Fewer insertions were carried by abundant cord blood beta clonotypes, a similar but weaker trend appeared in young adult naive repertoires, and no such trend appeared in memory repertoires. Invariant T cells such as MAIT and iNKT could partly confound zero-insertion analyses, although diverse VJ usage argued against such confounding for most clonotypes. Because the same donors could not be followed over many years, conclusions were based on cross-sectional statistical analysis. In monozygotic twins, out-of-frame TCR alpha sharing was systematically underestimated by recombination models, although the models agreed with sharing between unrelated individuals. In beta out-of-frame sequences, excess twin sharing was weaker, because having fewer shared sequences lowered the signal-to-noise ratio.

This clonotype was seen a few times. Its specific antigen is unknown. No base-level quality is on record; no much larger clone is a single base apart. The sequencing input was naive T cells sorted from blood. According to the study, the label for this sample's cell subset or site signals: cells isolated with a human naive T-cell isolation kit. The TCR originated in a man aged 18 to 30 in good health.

The DNA is as follows: TGTGCCAGCAGCTTAGGGGCAGCAGAGCCCCAGCATTTT. Its protein reads: CASSLGAAEPQHF. This receptor chain uses TRBV11-2 and TRBJ1-5; no D gene is confidently identified. Deletion took 1 base off V and 8 bases off J, with a span of 9 bases between the germline ends. The CDR3 measures 13 amino acids from cysteine to phenylalanine. Of the read, only the CDR3 DNA is kept; its 39 bases are in frame from base 1. The germline V gene gives CDR1 as SGHAT and CDR2 as FQNNGV.